This T cell receptor beta chain comes out of a study of blood T cell repertoires in COVID-19. About the study: The analysed material was cDNA or gDNA that came from T cells, B-cell-depleted T cells, or PBMCs.

V lost 6 bases to trimming and J lost 4 bases, with 16 bases between them. Germline assignment: CDR1 MDHEN and CDR2 SYDVKM. The CDR3 length is 14 residues. Per the original data handling: Reference gene primers were amplified, and this amplification served to estimate nucleated cell counts. The protocol was immunoSEQ multiplex PCR, while the TCRdb copy is restricted to in-frame clones and leaves out a portion. V, J and clone size derive from that table, while D and trimming were established from the DNA sequence. This repertoire shows 250,000 or so clones, around nine tenths found once; its top ten account for over 1.1%.

The specimen sequenced was peripheral blood. The chain is built from TRBV28 and TRBJ2-7; D may be TRBD2 (6 bases). The TCR originated in a man older than 75 with acute or convalescent COVID-19. As DNA, the CDR3 is TGTGCCAGCAGCCTAACGGGACTGATATACGAGCAGTACTTC. Protein product: CASSLTGLIYEQYF.